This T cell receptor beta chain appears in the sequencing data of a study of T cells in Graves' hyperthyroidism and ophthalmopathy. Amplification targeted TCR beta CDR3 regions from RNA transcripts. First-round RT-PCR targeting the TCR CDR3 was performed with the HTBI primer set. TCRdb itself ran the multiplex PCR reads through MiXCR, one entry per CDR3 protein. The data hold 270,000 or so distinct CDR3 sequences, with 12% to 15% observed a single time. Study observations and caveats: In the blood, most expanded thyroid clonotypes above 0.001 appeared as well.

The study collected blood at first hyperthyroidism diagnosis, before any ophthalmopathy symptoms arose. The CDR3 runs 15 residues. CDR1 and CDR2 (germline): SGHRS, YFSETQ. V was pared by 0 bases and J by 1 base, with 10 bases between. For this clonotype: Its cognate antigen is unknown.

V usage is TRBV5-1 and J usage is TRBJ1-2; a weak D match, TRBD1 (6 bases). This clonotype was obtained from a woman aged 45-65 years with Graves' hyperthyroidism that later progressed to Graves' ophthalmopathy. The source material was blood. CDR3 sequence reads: CASSLGPGDNYGYTF. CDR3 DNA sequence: TGCGCCAGCAGCTTGGGCCCAGGGGATAACTATGGCTACACCTTC. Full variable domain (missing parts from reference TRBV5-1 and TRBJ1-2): KAGVTQTPRYLIKTRGQQVTLSCSPISGHRSVSWYQQTPGQGLQFLFEYFSETQRNKGNFPGRFSGRQFSNSRSEMNVSTLELGDSALYLCASSLGPGDNYGYTFGSGTRLTVV.